Presented here are 23 T cell receptor beta chains from one specimen sequenced in a study of cytomegalovirus exposure and HLA in healthy donors. The PCR employed 60 Vbeta primers together with 13 Jbeta primers. The assay was immunoSEQ multiplex PCR, and TCRdb's table has in-frame clones only and misses some. The top ten clones hold 1% to 1.5% of a sample with about 140,000 clones, 73% of them seen once. The specimen sequenced was PBMCs. Every receptor here comes from a woman aged 40 to 50 in good health and CMV-seronegative.

The CDR3 DNA is TGTGCCAGCAGTGAAGCGCTTCTGGGGACTAGCCGGAGGGAAGATACGCAGTATTTT. Translated: CASSEALLGTSRREDTQYF. The chain links TRBV2 to TRBJ2-3; TRBD2 agrees at 9 bases. CDR3 size: 19 residues. V lost 0 bases to trimming and J lost 5 bases; unmatched junction nucleotides: 15. Germline V CDR1 and CDR2: SNHLY, FYNNEI.

The V and J genes are TRBV4-2 and TRBJ1-6; D is uncertain. The CDR3 is 13 residues long. Trimming pared 1 base from V and 10 bases from J, leaving 8 bases between. In germline, CDR1 is LGHNA, CDR2 YNFKEQ. The CDR3 DNA reads as TGTGCCAGCAGCCAAGTAGGAGACTCACCCCTCCACTTT. This encodes CASSQVGDSPLHF.

This rearrangement joins TRBV21-1 to TRBJ2-1; the D call in the table, TRBD1, was not verified against the DNA. TRBV21-1 is an annotated pseudogene. The CDR3 runs to 18 residues. The CDR3, as DNA: TGTGCCAGCAGCAAAGCCCATCGCCAGGGGTACAATTACAATGAGCAGTTCTTC. Protein sequence: CASSKAHRQGYNYNEQFF.

This sequence joins TRBV5-8 and TRBJ2-5; D is uncertain. V lost 0 bases to trimming and J lost 0 bases, with 6 bases between them. The CDR3 spans 14 residues. Per germline, CDR1 SGHTS and CDR2 YDEGEE. The CDR3 region has the DNA TGTGCCAGCAGCTTGGACAGAAACCAAGAGACCCAGTACTTC. This encodes CASSLDRNQETQYF. The whole variable domain, remainder taken from reference TRBV5-8 and TRBJ2-5, is EAGVTQSPTHLIKTRGQQATLRCSPISGHTSVYWYQQALGLGLQFLLWYDEGEERNRGNFPPRFSGRQFPNYSSELNVNALELEDSALYLCASSLDRNQETQYFGPGTRLLVL.

The V call is TRBV7-2, the J call TRBJ1-2, with D hard to call. In germline, CDR1 is SGHTA, CDR2 FQGNSA. Deletions cut 0 bases from V and 9 bases from J, with 14 bases between. The CDR3 has 14 amino acids. The CDR3 sequence: CASSLAQVRKSYTF. CDR3 nucleotide sequence: TGTGCCAGCAGCTTAGCTCAGGTTAGAAAGAGCTACACCTTC.

V usage is TRBV6-5 and J usage is TRBJ2-7, with D possibly matching TRBD1 (6 bases). This CDR3 is 15 amino acids long. The V and J ends lost 6 bases and 0 bases respectively, with 15 bases between them. Looked up from germline, CDR1 is MNHEY and CDR2 is SVGAGI. The CDR3 protein is CASSLDSMSSYEQYF. In DNA, the CDR3 is TGTGCCAGCAGCCTGGACAGTATGAGCTCCTACGAGCAGTACTTC.

The gene calls are TRBV7-9 and TRBJ1-2, with a tentative D call TRBD1 (6 bases). V was cut by 5 bases and J by 3 bases, with 16 bases left in between. Germline V gene sequence: CDR1 SEHNR, CDR2 FQNEAQ (reference sequence). The CDR3 has 15 residues. CDR3 DNA: TGTGCCAGCAGCCCTAGAACAGGGTATGACTATGGCTACACCTTC. Protein product: CASSPRTGYDYGYTF.

Here the CDR3 reads CASSVAGTSGANQETQYF. The CDR3, as DNA: TGTGCCAGCAGCGTAGCGGGGACTAGCGGGGCCAATCAAGAGACCCAGTACTTC. The chain employs TRBV9 and TRBJ2-5; TRBD2 agrees at 13 bases. The CDR3 consists of 18 residues. The germline CDR1 and CDR2 sequences are SGDLS and YYNGEE. The V gene end was trimmed by 0 bases and the J gene end by 2 bases; junction bases not matched to a gene: 7.

The rearrangement uses TRBV7-2 and TRBJ2-7, with 8 bases identical to TRBD2. Germline V gene sequence: CDR1 SGHTA, CDR2 FQGNSA. Trimming cost V 3 bases and J 2 bases; bases outside gene matches: 6. This CDR3 has 15 residues. The CDR3 spells CASSFGLAGAYEQYV. The CDR3 DNA reads as TGTGCCAGCAGCTTCGGCCTAGCGGGCGCCTACGAGCAGTACGTC.

J is TRBJ1-1 and V is TRBV28, with D perhaps matching TRBD1 (6 bases). Trimming left V 5 bases short and J 2 bases short, with 12 bases between. CDR3 length: 14 residues. From germline, CDR1 is MDHEN and CDR2 SYDVKM. For the CDR3, the DNA is TGTGCCAGCAGTCCCTGGACAGTAAACACTGAAGCTTTCTTT. Its protein is CASSPWTVNTEAFF.

The J gene is TRBJ2-3, the V gene TRBV2; 7 nucleotides align to TRBD1. The CDR3 consists of 13 residues. With 8 bases clipped from V and 0 bases from J, the junction kept 2 bases outside the gene matches. CDR1 and CDR2 from the germline V gene are SNHLY and FYNNEI. The CDR3 coding sequence is TGTGCCAGCCTACAGGGGAGCACAGATACGCAGTATTTT. It translates to CASLQGSTDTQYF.

This sequence joins TRBV2 and TRBJ1-3; tentative D call: TRBD1 (6 bases). The CDR3 totals 11 residues. With 6 bases removed from V and 8 bases from J, the gap between germline ends came to 8 bases. Germline lookup yields CDR1 SNHLY and CDR2 FYNNEI. The CDR3 protein is CASSRGDTIYF. The CDR3, as DNA: TGTGCCAGCAGCAGGGGAGACACCATATATTTT.

V usage is TRBV6-1 and J usage is TRBJ1-6; 9 bases are shared with TRBD1. Germline V lookup: CDR1 MNHNS, CDR2 SASEGT. The CDR3 is 14 amino acids. The ends lost 5 bases at V and 8 bases at J; junction bases unmatched: 4. DNA of the CDR3: TGTGCCAGCAGTTTCCGGGACAGGGATTCACCCCTCCACTTT. Encoded protein: CASSFRDRDSPLHF.

The chain joins TRBV19 to TRBJ1-1, with D tentatively TRBD1 (6 bases). V gave up 5 bases and J gave up 2 bases, with 12 bases separating them. This CDR3 is built from 14 residues. Germline CDR1 reads LNHDA; CDR2 reads SQIVND (reference sequence). Here the CDR3 DNA reads TGTGCCAGTAGTGACCGGACAGCTAACACTGAAGCTTTCTTT. It yields the protein CASSDRTANTEAFF.

This chain links TRBV9 with TRBJ2-2, with D maybe TRBD1 (6 bases). The germline CDR1 and CDR2 sequences are SGDLS and YYNGEE. This CDR3 is 17 amino acids long. V lost 4 bases to trimming and J lost 7 bases, with 23 bases between them. The chain's CDR3 is CASSQGHDTEKIGELFF. In DNA, the CDR3 is TGTGCCAGCAGCCAGGGACACGATACTGAGAAGATCGGGGAGCTGTTTTTT.

A note on this clone: Mismatch with germline at one junction end may stem from a read error. V gene TRBV7-9 combines with J gene TRBJ2-1; TRBD1 agrees at 10 bases. The CDR3 is made up of 15 amino acids. Germline V lookup: CDR1 SEHNR, CDR2 FQNEAQ (reference sequence). As DNA, the CDR3 is TGTTCCAGCAGCCTGACAGGGGGCGAGCTCAATGAGCAGTTCTTC. Translating gives CSSSLTGGELNEQFF.

The chain has TRBV28 and TRBJ2-3; a weak D match, TRBD1 (7 bases). The CDR3 covers 16 residues. Germline CDR1 reads MDHEN; CDR2 reads SYDVKM. V was shortened by 5 bases and J by 5 bases, with 20 bases between the two germline ends. The DNA of the CDR3 is TGTGCCAGCAGTCAAATGACAGGGAGGTTCATAGATACGCAGTATTTT. It codes for CASSQMTGRFIDTQYF.

This clone was seen a handful of times. The chain links TRBV5-1 to TRBJ2-3, with a tentative D call TRBD1 (5 bases). The V end lost 0 bases, the J end lost 5 bases, and 10 bases lay between the germline ends. Germline V lookup: CDR1 SGHRS, CDR2 YFSETQ. The CDR3 has 14 residues. The CDR3, as DNA: TGCGCCAGCAGCTTGGGGCAGGGTAGAGATACGCAGTATTTT. This translates into CASSLGQGRDTQYF. Combining the CDR3 with reference TRBV5-1 and TRBJ2-3 gives the whole variable domain KAGVTQTPRYLIKTRGQQVTLSCSPISGHRSVSWYQQTPGQGLQFLFEYFSETQRNKGNFPGRFSGRQFSNSRSEMNVSTLELGDSALYLCASSLGQGRDTQYFGPGTRLTVL.

The rearrangement joins TRBV5-4 to TRBJ1-1; 7 positions match TRBD1. J was trimmed by 6 bases and V by 2 bases; bases with no gene match: 7. The CDR3 contains 14 residues. The V gene's germline CDR1 is SGHNT and CDR2 YYREEE (reference sequence). As DNA, the CDR3 is TGTGCCAGCAGCTTTGTAGGGGGCAAGTCTGAAGCTTTCTTT. This sequence encodes CASSFVGGKSEAFF. Full variable domain (rest looked up from reference TRBV5-4 and TRBJ1-1): ETGVTQSPTHLIKTRGQQVTLRCSSQSGHNTVSWYQQALGQGPQFIFQYYREEENGRGNFPPRFSGLQFPNYSSELNVNALELDDSALYLCASSFVGGKSEAFFGQGTRLTVV.

The rearrangement links TRBV12-5 to TRBJ2-5, with 7 bases aligning to TRBD1. CDR1 is LGHNT, CDR2 FRNRAP, per germline. The CDR3 consists of 15 residues. The trim removed 5 bases at V and 5 bases at J, leaving 11 bases unmatched. CDR3 sequence: CASGQGQSPWETQYF. CDR3 bases: TGTGCTAGTGGTCAGGGACAGTCCCCGTGGGAGACCCAGTACTTC. The full variable domain, rest sourced from reference TRBV12-5 and TRBJ2-5, is DARVTQTPRHKVTEMGQEVTMRCQPILGHNTVFWYRQTMMQGLELLAYFRNRAPLDDSGMPKDRFSAEMPDATLATLKIQPSEPRDSAVYFCASGQGQSPWETQYFGPGTRLLVL.

The sample holds a few counts of this clone. J is TRBJ1-2 and V is TRBV7-9; TRBD1 aligns across 7 bases. CDR1 SEHNR and CDR2 FQNEAQ come from the germline V gene (reference sequence). CDR3 size: 13 residues. The ends lost 5 bases at V and 5 bases at J; junction bases unmatched: 5. The CDR3 protein is CASSTDRAYGYTF. In DNA form, the CDR3 reads TGTGCCAGCAGCACAGACAGGGCGTATGGCTACACCTTC.

The chain couples TRBV9 to TRBJ2-2, with 7 nucleotides matching TRBD1. Germline V gene data show CDR1 as SGDLS and CDR2 as YYNGEE. The CDR3 spans 14 residues. The junction had 8 bases not matched to a gene; V was cut back by 6 bases and J by 6 bases. In DNA, the CDR3 is TGTGCCAGCACCCGACAGGGTAAAGCCGGGGAGCTGTTTTTT. Translating gives CASTRQGKAGELFF.

CDR3 nucleotide sequence: TGTGCCAGCAGCTTAGGTCTAGTCAGGGCGAACACCGGGGAGCTGTTTTTT. It encodes CASSLGLVRANTGELFF. This chain joins TRBV7-9 and TRBJ2-2; D perhaps matches TRBD1 (5 bases). CDR1 is SEHNR, CDR2 FQNEAQ, per germline (reference sequence). Trimming shortened V by 1 base and J by 0 bases, and 12 bases separated the two germline ends. This CDR3 has 17 amino acids.